This T cell receptor beta chain is from a study of OX40 agonist ivuxolimab in advanced cancers. This CDR3 region has 15 residues. The V end was cut by 5 bases, the J end by 3 bases, with 17 bases between. Per germline, CDR1 MDHEN and CDR2 SYDVKM. This clone occurred once. Some clones are missing from TCRdb's copy, which holds only in-frame ones; the method was immunoSEQ multiplex PCR. Of about 60,000 clones listed, less than 85% are singletons. Peripheral blood came from all dose cohorts at three timepoints. This sequence was found in an adult with an advanced solid tumor such as melanoma, head and neck, liver or kidney cancer. This specimen consisted of CD4+ or CD8+ T cells sorted from blood, obtained in a trial of the OX40 agonist ivuxolimab. The chain uses TRBV28 and TRBJ2-7; a weak D match, TRBD1 (6 bases). CDR3 sequence: CASSPHRVHSYEQYF. CDR3 in DNA: TGTGCCAGCAGTCCACACAGGGTTCACAGCTACGAGCAGTACTTC.